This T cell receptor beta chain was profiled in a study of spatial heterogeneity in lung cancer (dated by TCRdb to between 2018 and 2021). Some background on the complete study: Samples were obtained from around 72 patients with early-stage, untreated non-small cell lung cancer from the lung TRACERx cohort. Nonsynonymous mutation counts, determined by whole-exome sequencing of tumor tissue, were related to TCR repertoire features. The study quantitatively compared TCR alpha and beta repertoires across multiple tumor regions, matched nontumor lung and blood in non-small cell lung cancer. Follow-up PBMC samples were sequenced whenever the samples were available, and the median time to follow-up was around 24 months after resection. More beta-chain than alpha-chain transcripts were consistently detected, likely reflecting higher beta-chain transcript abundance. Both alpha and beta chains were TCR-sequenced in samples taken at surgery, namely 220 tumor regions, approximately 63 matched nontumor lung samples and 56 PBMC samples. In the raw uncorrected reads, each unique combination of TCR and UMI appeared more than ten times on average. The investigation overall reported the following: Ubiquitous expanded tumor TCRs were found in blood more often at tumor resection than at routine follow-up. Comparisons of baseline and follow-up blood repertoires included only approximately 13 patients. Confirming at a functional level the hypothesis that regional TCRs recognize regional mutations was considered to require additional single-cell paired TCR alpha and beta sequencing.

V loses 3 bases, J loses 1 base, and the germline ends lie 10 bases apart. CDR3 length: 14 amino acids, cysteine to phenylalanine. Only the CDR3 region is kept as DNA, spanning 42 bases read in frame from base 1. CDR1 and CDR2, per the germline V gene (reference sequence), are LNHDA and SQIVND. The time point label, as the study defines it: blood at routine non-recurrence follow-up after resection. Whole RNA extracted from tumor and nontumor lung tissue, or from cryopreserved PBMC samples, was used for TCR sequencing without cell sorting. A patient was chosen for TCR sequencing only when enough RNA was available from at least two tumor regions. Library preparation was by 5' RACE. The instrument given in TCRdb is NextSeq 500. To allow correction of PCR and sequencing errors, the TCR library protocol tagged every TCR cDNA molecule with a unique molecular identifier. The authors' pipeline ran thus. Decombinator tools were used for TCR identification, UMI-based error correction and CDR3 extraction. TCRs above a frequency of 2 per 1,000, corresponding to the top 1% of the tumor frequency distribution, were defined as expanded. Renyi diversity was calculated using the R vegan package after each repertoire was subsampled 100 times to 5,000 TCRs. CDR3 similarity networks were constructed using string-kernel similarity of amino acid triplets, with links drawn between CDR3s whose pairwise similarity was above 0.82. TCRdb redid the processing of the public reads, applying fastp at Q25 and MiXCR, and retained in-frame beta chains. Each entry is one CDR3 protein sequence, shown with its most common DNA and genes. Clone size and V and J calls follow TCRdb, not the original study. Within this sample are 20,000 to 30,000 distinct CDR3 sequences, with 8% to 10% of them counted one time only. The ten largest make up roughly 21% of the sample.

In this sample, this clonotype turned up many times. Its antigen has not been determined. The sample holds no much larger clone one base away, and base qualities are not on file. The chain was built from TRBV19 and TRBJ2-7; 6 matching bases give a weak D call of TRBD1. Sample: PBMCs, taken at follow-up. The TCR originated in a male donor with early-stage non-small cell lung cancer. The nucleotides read TGTGCCAGTAGTATTCCAGGGGAGTCCTACGAGCAGTACTTC. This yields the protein CASSIPGESYEQYF.